These 5 T cell receptor beta chains were all obtained from the same sample, sequenced in a study of blood T cell repertoires in COVID-19. Sequencing used immunoSEQ multiplex PCR; TCRdb keeps in-frame clones, though not all of them. The table records about 170,000 clones, approximately 90% of them present only once. The sequencing sample was made of peripheral blood. The receptors originated from a man aged 18 to 29 with COVID-19, enrolled during active disease.

The chain carries TRBV28 and TRBJ1-6, with a possible D match to TRBD1 (5 bases). Trimming removed 3 bases at V and 0 bases at J, with 12 bases between. This CDR3 has 17 amino acids. Germline V gives CDR1 MDHEN, CDR2 SYDVKM. The CDR3 nucleotides are TGTGCCAGCAGTTTGAAGTGGGGCACCTCCTATAATTCACCCCTCCACTTT. This gives the protein CASSLKWGTSYNSPLHF.

The rearrangement joins TRBV7-8 to TRBJ1-6, with TRBD1 matching over 7 bases. The germline CDR1 and CDR2 sequences are SGHVS and FQNEAQ. This CDR3 has 15 amino acids. The ends lost 5 bases at V and 8 bases at J; junction bases unmatched: 9. This CDR3 reads CASSPRQGAYSPLHF. The CDR3 DNA follows: TGTGCCAGCAGCCCGAGACAGGGAGCGTATTCACCCCTCCACTTT.

The V call is TRBV7-9, the J call TRBJ2-2; D is possibly TRBD1 (5 bases). This CDR3 has 14 residues. With 1 base removed from V and 5 bases from J, the gap between germline ends came to 8 bases. In germline, CDR1 is SEHNR, CDR2 FQNEAQ (reference sequence). The CDR3 loop reads CASSLERGTGELFF. The CDR3 nucleotides read TGTGCCAGCAGCTTAGAAAGGGGAACCGGGGAGCTGTTTTTT.

This chain uses TRBV27 with TRBJ1-1, with D perhaps TRBD1 (6 bases). The germline gives CDR1 MNHEY, CDR2 SMNVEV (reference sequence). This CDR3 region has 12 residues. V was clipped by 6 bases and J by 9 bases, with 14 bases between them. In DNA form, the CDR3 reads TGTGCCAGCAGACGCCCCACAGGGAAAGCTTTCTTT. Amino acids: CASRRPTGKAFF.

For this clone: Other DNA sequences in the same sample also yield this CDR3. The genes are TRBV5-4 and TRBJ1-3; possible D gene TRBD1, 6 bases. The CDR3 contains 14 residues. V was cut by 0 bases and J by 2 bases, with 6 bases left in between. The germline gives CDR1 SGHNT, CDR2 YYREEE (reference sequence). The CDR3 is CASSLDRAGNTIYF. CDR3 DNA: TGTGCCAGCAGCTTGGACAGGGCTGGAAACACCATATATTTT.